These 26 T cell receptor beta chains were all obtained from the same sample, sequenced in a study of OX40 agonist ivuxolimab in advanced cancers. Sequenced by immunoSEQ multiplex PCR; TCRdb stores in-frame clones only, minus some. In the table there are roughly 45,000 clones, around 86% of which are singletons. The starting material was CD4+ or CD8+ T cells sorted from blood, obtained in a trial of the OX40 agonist ivuxolimab. The receptors were gathered from an adult with an advanced solid tumor such as melanoma, head and neck, liver or kidney cancer.

The chain employs TRBV11-1 and TRBJ1-6; the match to TRBD1 covers 7 bases. This CDR3 spans 16 amino acids. Germline loops: CDR1 SGHAT, CDR2 FQDESV (reference sequence). The V segment lost 5 bases and the J segment 9 bases; nucleotides outside the gene matches: 13. CDR3 sequence reads: CASSQSYRAGGSPLHF. CDR3 bases: TGTGCCAGCAGCCAATCCTACAGGGCAGGGGGTTCACCCCTCCACTTT.

This chain links TRBV10-3 with TRBJ2-3; weak D call: TRBD1 (5 bases). The CDR3 is made up of 14 amino acids. V dropped 5 bases and J dropped 0 bases, with 9 bases sitting between them. Germline CDR1 reads ENHRY; CDR2 reads SYGVKD. The CDR3 sequence is CAISRQFSTDTQYF. CDR3 DNA: TGTGCCATCAGTCGACAGTTTAGCACAGATACGCAGTATTTT.

The rearrangement uses TRBV27 and TRBJ2-1; D possibly uses TRBD1 or TRBD2 (5 bases each). The V end lost 5 bases, the J end lost 11 bases, and 22 bases lay between the germline ends. Germline V gene data show CDR1 as MNHEY and CDR2 as SMNVEV (reference sequence). The CDR3 sequence is 15 residues long. The CDR3 DNA is TGTGCCAGCAGTCGGGACCAGGACGTCCCCCTCCAGCAGTTCTTC. Its protein product is CASSRDQDVPLQQFF.

The rearrangement links TRBV4-3 to TRBJ2-1; 7 bases agree with TRBD2. Germline trimming cut 3 bases from V and 5 bases from J; bases unmatched to any gene: 4. Germline values: CDR1 LGHNA, CDR2 YSLEER. The CDR3 covers 14 residues. CDR3 DNA: TGCGCCAGCAGCCACTCGGGACTAAACAATGAGCAGTTCTTC. Translating gives CASSHSGLNNEQFF.

The chain uses TRBV5-1 and TRBJ2-5; TRBD2 agrees at 7 bases. This CDR3 contains 15 residues. The V gene's germline CDR1 is SGHRS and CDR2 YFSETQ. The V segment lost 1 base and the J segment 1 base; nucleotides outside the gene matches: 4. CDR3 residues: CASSLRASGQETQYF. In nucleotides, the CDR3 is TGCGCCAGCAGCTTGAGGGCTAGCGGCCAAGAGACCCAGTACTTC. Full variable domain (outside the CDR3, taken from reference TRBV5-1 and TRBJ2-5): KAGVTQTPRYLIKTRGQQVTLSCSPISGHRSVSWYQQTPGQGLQFLFEYFSETQRNKGNFPGRFSGRQFSNSRSEMNVSTLELGDSALYLCASSLRASGQETQYFGPGTRLLVL.

This clone was observed once. The chain joins TRBV11-2 to TRBJ2-7; D is undetermined. Trimming removed 5 bases from V and 3 bases from J, with 11 bases in between. Germline loops: CDR1 SGHAT, CDR2 FQNNGV. CDR3 length: 13 residues. The chain's CDR3 is CASSPDRSYEQYF. Written as DNA, the CDR3 is TGTGCCAGCAGCCCCGACCGCAGCTACGAGCAGTACTTC. The variable domain in full, with the rest retrieved from reference TRBV11-2 and TRBJ2-7, is EAGVAQSPRYKIIEKRQSVAFWCNPISGHATLYWYQQILGQGPKLLIQFQNNGVVDDSQLPKDRFSAERLKGVDSTLKIQPAKLEDSAVYLCASSPDRSYEQYFGPGTRLTVT.

This sequence joins TRBV9 and TRBJ1-1, with D hard to call. V was shortened by 0 bases and J by 4 bases, with 7 bases between the two germline ends. CDR3 size: 13 residues. From germline, CDR1 is SGDLS and CDR2 YYNGEE. The CDR3 here is CASSVALSTEAFF. In DNA, the CDR3 is TGTGCCAGCAGCGTAGCCCTAAGCACTGAAGCTTTCTTT.

This clone has only one observation. The chain uses TRBV19 and TRBJ2-5; 7 nucleotides agree with TRBD1. Germline CDR1 LNHDA, CDR2 SQIVND (reference sequence). Losses at the gene ends were 5 bases for V and 3 bases for J; bases not matched to a gene: 15. CDR3 length: 17 residues. The CDR3 DNA reads as TGTGCCAGTAGTGGAAACAGGGGACAACGAGGAAAAGAGACCCAGTACTTC. Its translation is CASSGNRGQRGKETQYF.

This clone came up a few times. The chain links TRBV5-1 to TRBJ1-5; unclear D gene. The V gene's germline CDR1 is SGHRS and CDR2 YFSETQ. CDR3 size: 14 residues. With 0 bases removed from V and 3 bases from J, the gap between germline ends came to 7 bases. In nucleotides, the CDR3 is TGCGCCAGCAGCTTGGAAAATCTCAATCAGCCCCAGCATTTT. Translated: CASSLENLNQPQHF.

This clone showed up just once. The rearrangement links TRBV14 to TRBJ1-1; D remains ambiguous. V was shortened by 2 bases and J by 0 bases, with 4 bases between the two germline ends. This CDR3 region has 13 residues. The germline V gene encodes CDR1 SGHDN and CDR2 FVKESK. The CDR3 region has the DNA TGTGCCAGCAGCCAATACTTGAACACTGAAGCTTTCTTT. Translating gives CASSQYLNTEAFF.

The gene calls are TRBV5-1 and TRBJ1-3, with D tentatively TRBD1 (5 bases). Germline lookup yields CDR1 SGHRS and CDR2 YFSETQ. V was shortened by 4 bases and J by 0 bases, with 8 bases between the two germline ends. CDR3 length: 14 amino acids. The CDR3 reads CASSPGDSGNTIYF. As DNA, the CDR3 is TGCGCCAGCAGCCCGGGGGACTCTGGAAACACCATATATTTT.

This clone has a single count. J is TRBJ2-1 and V is TRBV28; D may be TRBD1 or TRBD2 (5 bases each). The CDR3 runs to 15 residues. V shed 3 bases and J shed 7 bases, with 16 bases lying between them. Germline CDR1 reads MDHEN; CDR2 reads SYDVKM. The CDR3 coding sequence is TGTGCCAGCAGTTTCGGGGCAGGTGGACGGAATGAGCAGTTCTTC. Its translation is CASSFGAGGRNEQFF.

V gene TRBV9 combines with J gene TRBJ2-7, with a tentative D call TRBD1 (6 bases). Trimming took off 0 bases at V and 5 bases at J, with 21 bases between the two ends. The length of the CDR3 is 17 residues. Germline CDR1 reads SGDLS; CDR2 reads YYNGEE. The CDR3 loop reads CASSVGQGSRQVHEQYF. For the CDR3, the DNA is TGTGCCAGCAGCGTAGGGCAGGGGAGCCGCCAGGTCCACGAGCAGTACTTC.

This chain joins TRBV5-1 and TRBJ1-6; D gene unclear. The CDR3 has 13 amino acids. Germline loops: CDR1 SGHRS, CDR2 YFSETQ. The germline V and J ends were trimmed by 4 bases and 5 bases, with 7 bases remaining between them. The CDR3 coding sequence is TGCGCCAGCAGCGTCACCCATAATTCACCCCTCCACTTT. Translation: CASSVTHNSPLHF.

The chain is built from TRBV30 and TRBJ2-1; D is unclear. Between the trimmed V and J ends, which lost 0 bases and 6 bases, there was a span of 6 bases. Germline values: CDR1 GTSNPN, CDR2 SVGIG (reference sequence). The CDR3 loop spans 12 amino acids. The CDR3 sequence is CAWSVRVNEQFF. The CDR3 DNA sequence: TGTGCCTGGAGTGTACGAGTCAATGAGCAGTTCTTC.

This sequence joins TRBV29-1 and TRBJ2-7; D perhaps matches TRBD1 (6 bases). V lost 5 bases to trimming and J lost 2 bases, with 13 bases between them. The germline V gene encodes CDR1 SQVTM and CDR2 ANQGSEA. The CDR3 contains 13 residues. The CDR3 bases are TGCAGCGTTTCAACAGGGTTCCCCTACGAGCAGTACTTC. It encodes CSVSTGFPYEQYF.

The chain links TRBV2 to TRBJ1-1; perhaps TRBD1 as D (6 bases). The CDR3 runs 14 residues. The V and J ends lost 6 bases and 1 base respectively, with 12 bases between them. CDR1 and CDR2 (germline): SNHLY, FYNNEI. Here the CDR3 reads CASSSTGANTEAFF. In nucleotides, the CDR3 is TGTGCCAGCAGCTCGACAGGAGCGAACACTGAAGCTTTCTTT.

This clone was seen a single time. This chain uses TRBV4-3 with TRBJ2-1; TRBD2 matches 8 bases. The CDR3 spans 13 residues. The germline V gene encodes CDR1 LGHNA and CDR2 YSLEER. J gave up 9 bases and V 6 bases, and 7 bases lay outside the gene matches. This CDR3 is CASSSMAGGEQFF. In DNA form, the CDR3 reads TGCGCCAGCAGTAGTATGGCGGGAGGTGAGCAGTTCTTC.

This clone was seen just once. The V and J genes are TRBV27 and TRBJ2-7, with 9 bases identical to TRBD2. The CDR3 loop spans 14 amino acids. Germline-derived CDR1 and CDR2 are MNHEY and SMNVEV (reference sequence). The V segment lost 3 bases and the J segment 3 bases; nucleotides outside the gene matches: 3. CDR3 DNA sequence: TGTGCCAGCAGTTTGGCTAGCGGGATCTACGAGCAGTACTTC. The encoded protein is CASSLASGIYEQYF.

Here the CDR3 DNA reads TGCGCCAGCAGCTTTCGCGGTAGCACAGATACGCAGTATTTT. As protein: CASSFRGSTDTQYF. This chain joins TRBV5-1 and TRBJ2-3; D ambiguous. CDR3 size: 14 residues. V was clipped by 2 bases and J by 0 bases, with 7 bases between them. Per germline, CDR1 SGHRS and CDR2 YFSETQ.

The rearrangement uses TRBV10-3 and TRBJ2-5, with a weak D call TRBD1 (6 bases). The CDR3 consists of 15 residues. The germline V gene encodes CDR1 ENHRY and CDR2 SYGVKD. With 10 bases removed from V and 5 bases from J, the gap between germline ends came to 23 bases. The CDR3 loop is CATQGQGKLSETQYF. The CDR3 nucleotides read TGTGCCACCCAGGGGCAGGGTAAGCTTTCCGAGACCCAGTACTTC.

The rearrangement joins TRBV5-8 to TRBJ2-7; 9 nucleotides agree with TRBD2. The V and J ends lost 4 bases and 2 bases, in that order; junction bases with no gene match: 4. Germline values: CDR1 SGHTS, CDR2 YDEGEE. This CDR3 is 14 amino acids long. The CDR3 DNA sequence: TGTGCCAGCAGCGCTCTAGCGGGACCCTACGAGCAGTACTTC. This codes for CASSALAGPYEQYF.

This clone was counted between two and nine times. The chain employs TRBV30 and TRBJ2-7, with TRBD2 matching over 11 bases. CDR3 length equals 13 residues. Germline V lookup: CDR1 GTSNPN, CDR2 SVGIG (reference sequence). The V segment lost 4 bases and the J segment 3 bases; nucleotides outside the gene matches: 2. Here the CDR3 DNA reads TGTGCCTGGAAGACTAGCGGGATCTACGAGCAGTACTTC. This gives the protein CAWKTSGIYEQYF. Variable domain in full (rest from reference TRBV30 and TRBJ2-7): SQTIHQWPATLVQPVGSPLSLECTVEGTSNPNLYWYRQAAGRGLQLLFYSVGIGQISSEVPQNLSASRPQDRQFILSSKKLLLSDSGFYLCAWKTSGIYEQYFGPGTRLTVT.

CDR3 protein: CARGQGSSPLHF. For the CDR3, the DNA is TGTGCCAGAGGACAGGGAAGTTCACCCCTCCACTTT. The rearrangement joins TRBV2 to TRBJ1-6; 8 bases match TRBD1. The germline V gene has CDR1 SNHLY and CDR2 FYNNEI. The CDR3 sequence is 12 residues long. The junction had 4 bases not matched to a gene; V was cut back by 9 bases and J by 9 bases.

The chain links TRBV4-3 to TRBJ1-3, with D unclear. Germline V gives CDR1 LGHNA, CDR2 YSLEER. V was cut by 0 bases and J by 4 bases, with 7 bases left in between. The CDR3 has 14 residues. DNA of the CDR3: TGCGCCAGCAGCCAAGAAGGCGGAGGAAACACCATATATTTT. Translating it yields CASSQEGGGNTIYF.

The chain uses TRBV6-1 and TRBJ2-5; TRBD1 matches 8 bases. This CDR3 comprises 13 residues. Germline V gene lookup returns CDR1 MNHNS and CDR2 SASEGT. With V trimmed by 7 bases and J by 5 bases, 6 bases remained unmatched. CDR3 coding DNA: TGTGCCAGCATCTTCACAGGGGGTGAGACCCAGTACTTC. Its protein product is CASIFTGGETQYF.